The clone carrying this TCR beta chain was counted many times. Its antigen is still unknown. V lost 5 bases to trimming and J lost 3 bases, with 12 bases between them. The CDR3 length is 14 residues. Germline CDR1 and CDR2: SGHTA and FQGTGA. There were TCR beta CDR3 regions amplified from RNA transcripts. The primer set for the first-round RT-PCR of the TCR CDR3 was HTBI. TCRdb ran MiXCR on the multiplex PCR reads and lists one entry per CDR3 protein. The sample has about 600,000 distinct CDR3 sequences, more than 13% seen once. This specimen belongs to a study of T cells in Graves' hyperthyroidism and ophthalmopathy. Points from the study as a whole: Ophthalmopathy onset followed model prediction by a median approximately seven months.

Subjects with ophthalmopathy showed a Clinical Activity Score no lower than 3, a NOSPECS grade no lower than 4, and a duration shorter than 3 months. Patients were excluded for uncontrolled infection, other autoimmune disease, pregnancy or lactation. The diagnostic basis comprised clinical symptoms, serum thyroxine and TRAb, thyroid ultrasound and orbital computed tomography. The receptor's source is a woman aged 18-29 years with Graves' ophthalmopathy. The source material was blood. The V call is TRBV7-3, the J call TRBJ2-3; D call uncertain. For the CDR3, the DNA is TGTGCCAGCAGCCGACCGACCCGGACAGATACGCAGTATTTT. Translating gives CASSRPTRTDTQYF.